These 17 T cell receptor beta chains were all obtained from the same sample, sequenced in a study of radiotherapy plus CTLA-4 blockade in lung cancer. The method was immunoSEQ multiplex PCR; TCRdb's version includes in-frame clones alone and lacks a portion of them. The table has some 50,000 clones, approximately 80% seen once; the top ten hold under 3.5%. The starting material was peripheral blood, obtained from a patient treated with radiotherapy plus ipilimumab. The source of these receptors is a human donor with non-small cell lung cancer who had a partial response to radiotherapy plus ipilimumab.

This sequence joins TRBV6-5 and TRBJ2-7, with D tentatively TRBD2 (6 bases). This CDR3 spans 13 amino acids. The V gene's germline CDR1 is MNHEY and CDR2 SVGAGI. V was trimmed by 5 bases and J by 3 bases, leaving 11 bases between them. As DNA, the CDR3 is TGTGCCAGCAGTCCGGTGGAGGGCTACGAGCAGTACTTC. Encoded protein: CASSPVEGYEQYF.

This sequence joins TRBV5-1 and TRBJ1-5; 8 bases agree with TRBD1. V was pared by 4 bases and J by 1 base, with 4 bases of the junction left unmatched. The CDR3 loop spans 15 amino acids. The germline CDR1 and CDR2 sequences are SGHRS and YFSETQ. CDR3 amino acids: CASSPGQGSNQPQHF. The CDR3 region has the DNA TGCGCCAGCAGCCCCGGACAGGGAAGCAATCAGCCCCAGCATTTT.

Only a few counts were recorded for this clone. V is TRBV30 and J is TRBJ1-2; TRBD1 aligns across 11 bases. Germline lookup yields CDR1 GTSNPN and CDR2 SVGIG (reference sequence). The CDR3 extends over 15 amino acids. The trim removed 3 bases at V and 8 bases at J, leaving 11 bases unmatched. DNA of the CDR3: TGTGCCTGGAGAAGGTCGGGGACAGGGGGACTAGGCTACACCTTC. Residues: CAWRRSGTGGLGYTF. Complete variable domain (other parts from reference TRBV30 and TRBJ1-2): SQTIHQWPATLVQPVGSPLSLECTVEGTSNPNLYWYRQAAGRGLQLLFYSVGIGQISSEVPQNLSASRPQDRQFILSSKKLLLSDSGFYLCAWRRSGTGGLGYTFGSGTRLTVV.

This chain links TRBV9 with TRBJ1-2; D unresolved. Deletions cut 4 bases from V and 2 bases from J, with 6 bases between. This CDR3 is built from 12 residues. Germline lookup yields CDR1 SGDLS and CDR2 YYNGEE. CDR3 sequence (DNA): TGTGCCAGCAGCCGGGAGAACTATGGCTACACCTTC. Translated, it gives CASSRENYGYTF.

This clone turned up a few times. The chain links TRBV2 to TRBJ2-7; TRBD2 aligns across 8 bases. V trimming: 5 bases; J trimming: 3 bases; junction bases outside the gene matches: 6. There are 14 residues in the CDR3. Germline V lookup: CDR1 SNHLY, CDR2 FYNNEI. CDR3 nucleotide sequence: TGTGCCAGCAGTAGCGGGGGTAGCGACTACGAGCAGTACTTC. Its translation: CASSSGGSDYEQYF.

Note on this clone: The same CDR3 arises from other DNA sequences in this sample as well. The V call is TRBV10-3, the J call TRBJ2-7, with D possibly TRBD1 on 6 matching bases. The CDR3 totals 13 residues. The V end was cut by 11 bases, the J end by 7 bases, with 21 bases between. Germline values: CDR1 ENHRY, CDR2 SYGVKD. CDR3 nucleotides: TGTGCCGCTTGCCCTCCAGGGGCGAGAGAGCAGTACTTC. It translates to CAACPPGAREQYF.

The V gene is TRBV6-5, the J gene TRBJ1-1; D is unresolved. CDR3 length: 12 residues. Germline assignment: CDR1 MNHEY and CDR2 SVGAGI. Trimming took 2 bases from V and 7 from J, leaving 8 bases between them. The CDR3 bases are TGTGCCAGCAGTTACGTCCTAAATGAAGCTTTCTTT. This translates into CASSYVLNEAFF.

This chain links TRBV30 with TRBJ1-2, with 10 bases matching TRBD1. The CDR3 consists of 14 residues. The germline CDR1 and CDR2 sequences are GTSNPN and SVGIG (reference sequence). With 0 bases clipped from V and 8 bases from J, the junction kept 6 bases outside the gene matches. CDR3: CAWSVRDRGLGYTF. For the CDR3, the DNA is TGTGCCTGGAGTGTACGTGACAGGGGGCTCGGCTACACCTTC.

The chain uses TRBV19 and TRBJ2-3; the D gene is possibly TRBD1 (6 bases). V was shortened by 2 bases and J by 0 bases, with 9 bases between the two germline ends. This CDR3 comprises 15 residues. The V gene's germline CDR1 is LNHDA and CDR2 SQIVND (reference sequence). This chain's CDR3 is CASSISGDSTDTQYF. Here the CDR3 DNA reads TGTGCCAGTAGTATATCAGGGGATAGCACAGATACGCAGTATTTT.

This chain connects TRBV19 to TRBJ1-1; tentatively, D is TRBD1 (6 bases). Per the germline V gene, CDR1 is LNHDA and CDR2 is SQIVND (reference sequence). V was cut by 3 bases and J by 6 bases, with 11 bases left in between. The CDR3 has 13 residues. CDR3: CASSIDRTPEAFF. The CDR3 DNA follows: TGTGCCAGTAGTATTGACAGGACCCCTGAAGCTTTCTTT. Full variable domain (missing parts from reference TRBV19 and TRBJ1-1): DGGITQSPKYLFRKEGQNVTLSCEQNLNHDAMYWYRQDPGQGLRLIYYSQIVNDFQKGDIAEGYSVSREKKESFPLTVTSAQKNPTAFYLCASSIDRTPEAFFGQGTRLTVV.

The gene calls are TRBV9 and TRBJ1-2; 9 bases fit TRBD1. Unmatched junction bases numbered 10, after V lost 0 bases and J lost 13 bases. The CDR3 is 14 amino acids. Germline V CDR1 and CDR2: SGDLS, YYNGEE. The CDR3 DNA sequence: TGTGCCAGCAGCGTAGCTACCACAGGGGGCTTTTTCACCTTC. Its translation: CASSVATTGGFFTF.

The chain recombines TRBV7-3 with TRBJ2-3; 9 nucleotides agree with TRBD1. The V segment lost 5 bases and the J segment 8 bases; nucleotides outside the gene matches: 5. The CDR3 has 13 amino acids. CDR1 is SGHTA and CDR2 is FQGTGA in the germline V gene. CDR3 coding DNA: TGTGCCAGCAGCAAGACAGGGGGTTCTACGCAGTATTTT. It translates to CASSKTGGSTQYF.

This chain joins TRBV7-9 and TRBJ2-7; a possible D gene is TRBD1 (5 bases). The V end was cut by 5 bases, the J end by 0 bases, with 8 bases between. This CDR3 has 13 residues. Germline CDR1 and CDR2: SEHNR and FQNEAQ (reference sequence). The CDR3 here is CASSLDTSYEQYF. The CDR3, as DNA: TGTGCCAGCAGCCTGGACACCTCCTACGAGCAGTACTTC.

The chain combines TRBV10-2 with TRBJ1-5; the D gene is possibly TRBD1 (6 bases). Germline assignment: CDR1 WSHSY and CDR2 SAAADI. V was clipped by 3 bases and J by 7 bases, with 13 bases between them. The CDR3 has 14 residues. The DNA for the CDR3 is TGCGCCAGCAGTGAAGCGGGGGGCGACCAGCCCCAGCATTTT. Translation gives CASSEAGGDQPQHF.

The chain couples TRBV28 to TRBJ1-3; D unresolved. In germline, CDR1 is MDHEN, CDR2 SYDVKM. The CDR3 runs to 17 residues. V was shortened by 4 bases and J by 3 bases, with 19 bases between the two germline ends. Here the CDR3 reads CASSSSSRGLIGNTIYF. The CDR3 nucleotides are TGTGCCAGCAGTTCATCCTCCAGAGGCCTAATTGGAAACACCATATATTTT.

The chain uses TRBV2 and TRBJ2-7; D is ambiguous. V shed 0 bases and J shed 3 bases, with 9 bases lying between them. There are 14 residues in the CDR3. Germline V CDR1 and CDR2: SNHLY, FYNNEI. CDR3 DNA sequence: TGTGCCAGCAGTGAAGCGTCGCAGATCTACGAGCAGTACTTC. It codes for CASSEASQIYEQYF. Full variable domain (missing parts from reference TRBV2 and TRBJ2-7): EPEVTQTPSHQVTQMGQEVILRCVPISNHLYFYWYRQILGQKVEFLVSFYNNEISEKSEIFDDQFSVERPDGSNFTLKIRSTKLEDSAMYFCASSEASQIYEQYFGPGTRLTVT.

This chain joins TRBV9 and TRBJ2-3, with TRBD2 identical over 7 bases. The V gene's germline CDR1 is SGDLS and CDR2 YYNGEE. This CDR3 comprises 16 residues. V gave up 0 bases and J gave up 0 bases; unmatched junction bases: 4. CDR3 residues: CASSVGAGISTDTQYF. For the CDR3, the DNA is TGTGCCAGCAGCGTAGGAGCGGGGATAAGCACAGATACGCAGTATTTT.